This T cell receptor (beta chain) is drawn from a study of cytomegalovirus exposure and HLA in healthy donors. Study conclusions and caveats: Later, an analysis found that TCR clusters from the first cohort tended to co-occur in the 120 validation repertoires.

Remarks on this clone: What it binds is unknown.

This CDR3 has 17 residues. Clones were sequenced by immunoSEQ multiplex PCR, and TCRdb holds only the in-frame ones, with some missing. The table records around 65,000 clones, 85% to 95% of them present only once. Sequenced input: PBMCs. This sequence was found in a man between 18 and 35 years old in good health and CMV-seropositive. V is TRBV12-2 and J is TRBJ1-2; the table's D call of TRBD1 was not tested on the DNA. TRBV12-2 is deemed a pseudogene. As DNA, the CDR3 is TGTGCAAGTCGCTTAACCGGACAGGGCACATCCATCTATGGCTACACCTTC. This gives the protein CASRLTGQGTSIYGYTF.